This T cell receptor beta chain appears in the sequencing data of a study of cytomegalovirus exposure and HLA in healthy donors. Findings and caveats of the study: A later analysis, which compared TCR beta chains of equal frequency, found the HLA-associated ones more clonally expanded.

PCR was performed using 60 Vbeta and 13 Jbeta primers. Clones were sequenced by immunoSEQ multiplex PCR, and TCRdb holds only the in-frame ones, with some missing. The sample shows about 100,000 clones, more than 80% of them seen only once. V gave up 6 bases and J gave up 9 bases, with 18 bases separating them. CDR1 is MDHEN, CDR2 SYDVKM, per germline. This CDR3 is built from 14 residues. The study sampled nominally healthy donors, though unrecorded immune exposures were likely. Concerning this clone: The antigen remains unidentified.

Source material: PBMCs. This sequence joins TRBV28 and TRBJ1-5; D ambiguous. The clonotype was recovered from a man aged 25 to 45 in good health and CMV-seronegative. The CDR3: CASRLGRSNGPQHF. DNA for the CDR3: TGTGCCAGCAGGCTAGGTCGTTCAAACGGGCCCCAGCATTTT.